This TCR beta chain was captured by sequencing in a study of OX40 agonist ivuxolimab in advanced cancers. V lost 1 base to trimming and J lost 5 bases; unmatched junction nucleotides: 6. Per the germline V gene, CDR1 is SGHDT and CDR2 is YYEEEE. The CDR3 consists of 14 residues. Produced via immunoSEQ multiplex PCR; TCRdb's table is partial and in-frame only. This table has some 14,000 clones, roughly 82% appearing once. This specimen consisted of CD4+ or CD8+ T cells sorted from blood, obtained in a trial of the OX40 agonist ivuxolimab. The chain employs TRBV5-6 and TRBJ2-7; 7 positions match TRBD2. The origin of this receptor is an adult with an advanced solid tumor such as melanoma, head and neck, liver or kidney cancer. The CDR3 DNA reads TGTGCCAGCAGCTTGTTTGCGGGAGCGGACGAGCAGTACTTC. It specifies CASSLFAGADEQYF.